These 13 T cell receptor beta chains were sequenced from one sample in a study of human T cells and chemical hapten exposure (dated by TCRdb to the early 2020s). According to the study, the label for this sample's time point signals: patch test 1, 2 weeks after DPC sensitization. The sample's treatment or condition label is to be understood as: therapeutic diphenylcyclopropenone sensitization with weekly scalp DPC. The library was produced with RACE. For sequencing, a NextSeq 500 was employed. TCRdb reworked the public reads: Q25 trimming with fastp, MiXCR clone assembly, productive beta chains retained. Every entry covers one CDR3 protein and lists the most common genes and DNA from its rows. In this sample the table shows under 85,000 distinct CDR3 sequences, 10% of which occur a single time. The ten largest clonotypes hold 1.3% to 1.5% of the sample. The sequencing used whole blood, collected in connection with sensitization to the hapten diphenylcyclopropenone (DPC). These receptors were taken from a woman aged 45-60 years with alopecia areata. Some clones in this sample may be carry-over from other donors' samples.

This chain joins TRBV4-1 and TRBJ1-1; no clear D gene. V dropped 1 base and J dropped 1 base, with 13 bases sitting between them. The germline CDR1 and CDR2 sequences are MGHRA and YSYEKL. This CDR3 is 16 amino acids long. CDR3 sequence (DNA): TGCGCCAGCAGCCAAGCCCGCCTCAGTCCGAACACTGAAGCTTTCTTT. Amino acids: CASSQARLSPNTEAFF.

This clonotype was picked up a small number of times. The chain is built from TRBV11-3 and TRBJ2-2; possible D gene TRBD1, 6 bases. The V end was cut by 5 bases, the J end by 6 bases, with 10 bases between. Germline V gene data show CDR1 as SGHNT and CDR2 as YENEEA. This CDR3 has 13 residues. The chain's CDR3 is CASSPRQAGELFF. As DNA, the CDR3 is TGTGCCAGCAGCCCCCGACAGGCCGGGGAGCTGTTTTTT. The variable domain in full, with the rest retrieved from reference TRBV11-3 and TRBJ2-2, is EAGVVQSPRYKIIEKKQPVAFWCNPISGHNTLYWYLQNLGQGPELLIRYENEEAVDDSQLPKDRFSAERLKGVDSTLKIQPAELGDSAVYLCASSPRQAGELFFGEGSRLTVL.

To note about this clonotype: A much larger clone is a single base away; this may be a read error. The J gene is TRBJ2-2, the V gene TRBV28; D is ambiguous. Germline V gene lookup returns CDR1 MDHEN and CDR2 SYDVKM. The CDR3 spans 11 residues. The CDR3 nucleotides are TGTGCCAGCACCGTCACCGAGGAGCTGTTTTTT. This encodes CASTVTEELFF. Drawing the rest from reference TRBV28 and TRBJ2-2, the complete variable domain is DVKVTQSSRYLVKRTGEKVFLECVQDMDHENMFWYRQDPGLGLRLIYFSYDVKMKEKGDIPEGYSVSREKKERFSLILESASTNQTSMYLCASTVTEELFFGEGSRLTVL.

The rearrangement links TRBV30 to TRBJ2-3; TRBD1 is a possible D gene (7 bases). Trimming removed 5 bases from V and 4 bases from J, with 13 bases in between. Germline V gives CDR1 GTSNPN, CDR2 SVGIG (reference sequence). This CDR3 has 13 residues. The CDR3 DNA is TGTGCCTGGGCCCCAGGGGGGTCAGATACGCAGTATTTT. Amino acids: CAWAPGGSDTQYF.

The genes are TRBV21-1 and TRBJ2-7; no DNA check was done on the table's D call, TRBD1. TRBV21-1 corresponds to a pseudogene. The CDR3 runs 17 residues. The CDR3 protein is CASSKEIMGQGAYEQYF. CDR3 bases: TGTGCCAGCAGCAAGGAGATAATGGGACAGGGCGCCTACGAGCAGTACTTC.

This clonotype was seen at least ten times. V gene TRBV12-3 or TRBV12-4 combines with J gene TRBJ2-2; D is ambiguous. This CDR3 has 13 amino acids. Trimming pared 6 bases from V and 5 bases from J, leaving 10 bases between. The CDR3 reads CASSPPPTGELFF. In DNA, the CDR3 is TGTGCCAGCAGCCCGCCGCCGACCGGGGAGCTGTTTTTT.

The chain links TRBV7-3 to TRBJ2-1; TRBD2 matches at 13 bases. The V segment lost 4 bases and the J segment 4 bases; nucleotides outside the gene matches: 7. Germline V gene data show CDR1 as SGHTA and CDR2 as FQGTGA. The CDR3 runs 17 residues. The DNA for the CDR3 is TGTGCCAGCAGCTCGACGGGGACTAGCGGGACTTACAATGAGCAGTTCTTC. It is translated as CASSSTGTSGTYNEQFF.

The rearrangement uses TRBV7-2 and TRBJ2-5; 7 bases map to TRBD2. The CDR3 is 14 amino acids. Germline V gives CDR1 SGHTA, CDR2 FQGNSA. V lost 4 bases and J lost 3; bases outside the gene matches: 5. The CDR3 DNA follows: TGTGCCAGCAGCTACCTAGCGGCTAAAGAGACCCAGTACTTC. It codes for CASSYLAAKETQYF.

This clonotype appeared a few times. This chain links TRBV3-1 with TRBJ2-3; D unresolved. V dropped 1 base and J dropped 1 base, with 9 bases sitting between them. Germline V lookup: CDR1 LGHDT, CDR2 YNNKEL (reference sequence). The CDR3 loop spans 15 amino acids. CDR3 protein: CASSQGRQGTDTQYF. The CDR3 DNA reads as TGTGCCAGCAGCCAAGGAAGACAAGGCACAGATACGCAGTATTTT.

This clonotype was counted a few times. One end of the junction does not line up with germline, which may come from a read error. The chain employs TRBV11-2 and TRBJ2-1; 9 bases line up with TRBD2. There are 16 residues in the CDR3. CDR1 is SGHAT, CDR2 FQNNGV, per germline. The CDR3 spells CASTLIAGATYNEQFF. The DNA for the CDR3 is TGTGCCAGCACCTTAATAGCGGGGGCCACCTACAATGAGCAGTTCTTC.

In its sample, this clonotype was seen a few times. The genes are TRBV4-1 and TRBJ2-7; TRBD2 aligns across 8 bases. Germline V gives CDR1 MGHRA, CDR2 YSYEKL. The V and J ends lost 4 bases and 4 bases, in that order; junction bases with no gene match: 15. The CDR3 has 17 residues. The CDR3 loop reads CASSRGEPGRARYEQYF. The DNA for the CDR3 is TGCGCCAGCAGCCGAGGGGAACCCGGGAGGGCCCGTTACGAGCAGTACTTC.

The sample holds a few counts of this clonotype. V and J are TRBV3-1 and TRBJ1-6; D not resolved. V lost 0 bases to trimming and J lost 5 bases, with 8 bases between them. This CDR3 is built from 15 residues. CDR1 and CDR2 (germline): LGHDT, YNNKEL (reference sequence). Here the CDR3 DNA reads TGTGCCAGCAGCCAAGATGGGCGGGATAATTCACCCCTCCACTTT. Translation gives CASSQDGRDNSPLHF.

The chain links TRBV19 to TRBJ1-5; tentative D call: TRBD1 (5 bases). The length of the CDR3 is 17 residues. The V end lost 4 bases, the J end lost 1 base, and 17 bases lay between the germline ends. Germline values: CDR1 LNHDA, CDR2 SQIVND (reference sequence). This CDR3 reads CASSSLKGAWSNQPQHF. CDR3 sequence (DNA): TGTGCCAGTAGTAGCCTTAAAGGGGCGTGGAGCAATCAGCCCCAGCATTTT.